A selection of T cell receptor beta chains follows, all from one sample in a study of blood T cell repertoires in COVID-19. Libraries were prepared by immunoSEQ multiplex PCR; TCRdb keeps only in-frame clonotypes and omits some of them. The sample has around 200,000 clones; roughly nine tenths are singletons. The sample was peripheral blood. The receptor source for this set is a man between 65 and 80 years old with acute or convalescent COVID-19. The CDR3 runs from the conserved cysteine through the conserved F or W. The D gene is left open where the match is weak. Size values are once, few and many counts, or a class for expanded clones, and some rows have none.

17 | TRBJ2-3 | TRBD2 | TRBV9 | - | CASSAAGGPPSTDTQYF
13 | TRBJ2-1 | - | TRBV2 | - | CASSEAYYNEQFF
14 | TRBJ2-7 | TRBD2 | TRBV9 | once | CASSGSGTSYEQYF
14 | TRBJ2-7 | TRBD2 | TRBV5-1 | - | CASSLSSGSDEQYF
14 | TRBJ1-5 | - | TRBV6-5 | - | CASRARGGDQPQHF
16 | TRBJ2-5 | TRBD2 | TRBV3-1/TRBV3-2 | - | CASSQTSGSGLETQYF
12 | TRBJ2-3 | - | TRBV5-4 | once | CASSPSTDTQYF
16 | TRBJ1-3 | - | TRBV24-1 | - | CATSDAGQLSGNTIYF
16 | TRBJ2-7 | TRBD1 | TRBV7-7 | - | CASITPTGESSYEQYF
16 | TRBJ1-2 | - | TRBV2 | - | CASSARRGSPSYGYTF